The present entry profiles one TCR beta chain with its context. The target of this receptor is not known. Base qualities are not at hand, and no much larger clone is one base apart. This specimen comes from a study of blood T cell repertoires in COVID-19 (TCRdb year 2020). About the study as a whole: Collaborator samples came from the United States, Italy and Spain and covered acute and convalescent phases of COVID-19. Samples were obtained from the ongoing ImmuneRACE study (first 160 participants) and from over 1,000 subjects provided by 6 global collaborators. HLA class I and class II types, where available, came from metadata supplied by the sample provider rather than from assay-based typing. The repertoires were made available in a free public database intended to serve as a resource for research on the immune response to SARS-CoV-2. Deeply sampled blood TCRbeta repertoires from subjects exposed to, actively infected with, or recovered from COVID-19 were included in the dataset. The material from the prospective study consisted of cDNA or gDNA derived from T cells, B-cell-depleted T cells, or PBMCs. Sample metadata almost always included a de-identified subject ID, COVID-19 status, age in years and sex. What the research found in general, with its limitations: The amount of clinical and demographic metadata varied by source and participant and was provided uncurated.

The CDR3 sequence holds 18 residues, the cysteine and phenylalanine included. Just CDR3 DNA is preserved here, 54 bases in frame from base 1. Deletion took 0 bases off V and 1 base off J, with a span of 16 bases between the germline ends. The germline V gene (reference sequence) sets CDR1 to LGHDT and CDR2 to YNNKEL. The immunoSEQ Assay, a bias-controlled multiplex PCR, was used to amplify TCRbeta CDR3 regions from genomic DNA. The study's processing was this. The number of nucleated cells in each sample was estimated by amplification of reference gene primers within the assay. To quantify the absolute abundance of each unique TCRbeta CDR3 rearrangement, sequence reads were collapsed and filtered. For each sample, productive Simpson clonality was calculated as the square root of Simpson's diversity index over productive rearrangements. Held by TCRdb, this immuneACCESS table contains in-frame sequences only and omits some clones. Under half of the omission traces to an unresolved V gene where checked; the cause of the rest is unknown. V, J and clone size derive from that table, while D and trimming were established from the DNA sequence. Present in this sample are around 370,000 clones, approximately 90% of which were seen just once. The top ten clonotypes cover about 1.1% of the sample.

In the prospective study, participants were about 18 to 100 years old, resided in about two dozen geographic areas of the United States, and were enrolled through a virtual design. Cohort assignment in the prospective study relied on participant-reported clinical history from a screening survey and a study questionnaire. ImmuneRACE Cohort 3 recovered participants were defined by two consecutive negative NP/OP PCR tests, healthcare professional clearance, or symptom resolution. Each participant in the prospective study had whole blood, serum and a nasopharyngeal or oropharyngeal swab collected by mobile phlebotomists. Participants in the prospective study had the option to provide additional blood draws and questionnaires over an approximately 2-month period. Before DNA extraction, blood samples from the prospective study were shipped at room temperature or frozen.

The chain is made from TRBV3-1 (or the pseudogene TRBV3-2) and TRBJ2-1; the D gene is perhaps TRBD2, from 6 matching bases. The sequenced sample consisted of PBMCs or T cells enriched from blood (not recorded which). The source is a woman younger than 35 who had recovered from COVID-19. The CDR3 in this case is CASSQDKEGGGSYNEQFF. The DNA reads TGTGCCAGCAGCCAAGATAAGGAAGGTGGGGGGTCCTACAATGAGCAGTTCTTC.